This TCR beta chain originates from a study of T cell responses to AZD1222 COVID-19 vaccine. Clones were read by immunoSEQ multiplex PCR, and TCRdb kept only the in-frame ones, dropping some. The sample shows over 75,000 clones, about nine tenths of them seen only once. Looked up from germline, CDR1 is ENHRY and CDR2 is SYGVKD. The V gene lost 7 bases and the J gene lost 5 bases, with 9 bases spanning the gap. This CDR3 is 11 amino acids long. The TCR comes from an adult in good health. The material sequenced was peripheral blood, taken on day 0 of AZD1222 vaccination. The gene calls are TRBV10-3 and TRBJ2-7; either TRBD1 or TRBD2 may fit D (6 bases each). The CDR3 region is CAIMGGHEQYF. CDR3 bases: TGTGCCATCATGGGGGGCCACGAGCAGTACTTC.